This is a list of T cell receptor beta chains from one sample in a study of blood T cell repertoires in COVID-19. TCRdb's copy holds only in-frame clones and misses some; the assay was immunoSEQ multiplex PCR. This sample has 140,000 to 150,000 clones, with 70% to 90% found just once. Sequencing was done on a sample of peripheral blood. The receptors shown here come from a woman between 45 and 65 years old with acute or convalescent COVID-19. CDR3s leave out the opening cysteine and the closing phenylalanine or tryptophan. Each record gives: CDR3 length, V gene, J gene, CDR3 protein.

len: 14
v_gene: TRBV7-9
j_gene: TRBJ1-5
CDR3aa: ASSLAGAGGIQPQH

len: 11
v_gene: TRBV18
j_gene: TRBJ1-1
CDR3aa: ASSPARGTEAF

len: 12
v_gene: TRBV11-2
j_gene: TRBJ1-5
CDR3aa: ASSQTGLNQPQH

len: 12
v_gene: TRBV7-9
j_gene: TRBJ1-1
CDR3aa: ASSRQDRRTEAF

len: 16
v_gene: TRBV4-3
j_gene: TRBJ1-6
CDR3aa: ASSQDDVAGSYNSPLH

len: 14
v_gene: TRBV20-1
j_gene: TRBJ2-3
CDR3aa: SASVLQADFTDTQY

len: 12
v_gene: TRBV25-1
j_gene: TRBJ1-1
CDR3aa: ASSETLGTSEAF

len: 15
v_gene: TRBV2
j_gene: TRBJ1-3
CDR3aa: ASSQIPGQGSGNTIY

len: 13
v_gene: TRBV6-5
j_gene: TRBJ2-2
CDR3aa: ASRPLTGTTGELF

len: 11
v_gene: TRBV7-2
j_gene: TRBJ1-1
CDR3aa: ASISRGSTEAF

len: 11
v_gene: TRBV11-3
j_gene: TRBJ2-7
CDR3aa: ASSADRNYEQY

len: 10
v_gene: TRBV21-1
j_gene: TRBJ2-1
CDR3aa: ASTEDYNEQF

len: 12
v_gene: TRBV7-2
j_gene: TRBJ1-5
CDR3aa: ASSEGLLRQPQH

len: 10
v_gene: TRBV4-2
j_gene: TRBJ2-3
CDR3aa: ASSQAPDTQY

len: 13
v_gene: TRBV7-3
j_gene: TRBJ1-1
CDR3aa: ASSLNTAVNTEAF

len: 13
v_gene: TRBV28
j_gene: TRBJ1-4
CDR3aa: ASSRAGGPNEKLF

len: 12
v_gene: TRBV5-1
j_gene: TRBJ2-2
CDR3aa: ASSLATSSGELF

len: 13
v_gene: TRBV24-1
j_gene: TRBJ1-2
CDR3aa: ATRPGQGVDYGYT

len: 10
v_gene: TRBV29-1
j_gene: TRBJ2-1
CDR3aa: SVAGIVDEQF

len: 14
v_gene: TRBV9
j_gene: TRBJ1-6
CDR3aa: ASSVAFWDSSSPLH

len: 10
v_gene: TRBV6-5
j_gene: TRBJ1-2
CDR3aa: ASTSTGLGYT

len: 9
v_gene: TRBV27
j_gene: TRBJ1-1
CDR3aa: ASRDRGEAF

len: 11
v_gene: TRBV2
j_gene: TRBJ1-1
CDR3aa: ASRDRANTEAF

len: 12
v_gene: TRBV7-9
j_gene: TRBJ2-5
CDR3aa: ASSRAQGLETQY

len: 12
v_gene: TRBV6-5
j_gene: TRBJ1-1
CDR3aa: ASMRSQGVGEAF

len: 13
v_gene: TRBV7-2
j_gene: TRBJ1-6
CDR3aa: ASGAQTGLNSPLH

len: 12
v_gene: TRBV27
j_gene: TRBJ2-7
CDR3aa: ASSSPNRGYEQY

len: 13
v_gene: TRBV6-1
j_gene: TRBJ1-2
CDR3aa: ASSEVGVSTYGYT

len: 12
v_gene: TRBV6-2/TRBV6-3
j_gene: TRBJ2-5
CDR3aa: ASSYSLGGETQY

len: 12
v_gene: TRBV7-9
j_gene: TRBJ2-7
CDR3aa: ASSLGAGIYEQY

len: 12
v_gene: TRBV7-9
j_gene: TRBJ2-5
CDR3aa: ASSRPGFQETQY

len: 11
v_gene: TRBV2
j_gene: TRBJ2-5
CDR3aa: ASSAGTRETQY

len: 13
v_gene: TRBV6-5
j_gene: TRBJ2-1
CDR3aa: ASSYGTSGHNEQF